The 10 T cell receptor beta chains below all came from one sample that was sequenced in a study of human T cells and chemical hapten exposure. TCRdb reprocessed the 5' RACE reads via MiXCR and lists one record per CDR3 protein. The sample includes over 95,000 distinct CDR3 sequences, roughly 18% of them seen just once. Someone pulled total RNA out of unfractionated whole blood. These receptors were obtained from a human donor in good health.

This clonotype has a handful of counts. The V call is TRBV6-5, the J call TRBJ1-3, with TRBD1 matching over 7 bases. CDR3 length equals 14 residues. In germline, CDR1 is MNHEY, CDR2 SVGAGI. The ends lost 6 bases at V and 0 bases at J; junction bases unmatched: 2. CDR3 residues: CASRRQGSGNTIYF. In nucleotides, the CDR3 is TGTGCCAGCAGGAGACAGGGCTCTGGAAACACCATATATTTT.

This clonotype was picked up a small number of times. V gene TRBV2 combines with J gene TRBJ1-2, with unresolved D. V lost 8 bases, J lost 7 bases, and 17 bases lay in between. This CDR3 is built from 13 residues. Germline V gives CDR1 SNHLY, CDR2 FYNNEI. CDR3 sequence: CASAGETTSGYTF. The CDR3 coding sequence is TGTGCCAGCGCTGGAGAGACCACATCTGGCTACACCTTC.

This sequence joins TRBV2 and TRBJ1-1; D is ambiguous. Germline CDR1 and CDR2: SNHLY and FYNNEI. The CDR3 sequence is 12 residues long. V was shortened by 7 bases and J by 7 bases, with 13 bases between the two germline ends. The CDR3 DNA reads as TGTGCCAGCACCCCGGAGACGGTTGAAGCTTTCTTT. This sequence encodes CASTPETVEAFF.

This clonotype has only a few counts. The chain carries TRBV6-5 and TRBJ2-7; 8 bases are shared with TRBD1. The germline V gene has CDR1 MNHEY and CDR2 SVGAGI. The CDR3 has 15 residues. The V gene end was trimmed by 6 bases and the J gene end by 3 bases; junction bases not matched to a gene: 10. CDR3 sequence reads: CASSLQGAGYYEQYF. CDR3 DNA: TGTGCCAGCAGCCTTCAGGGGGCGGGGTACTACGAGCAGTACTTC.

This clonotype has more than one count but fewer than ten. V gene TRBV6-5 combines with J gene TRBJ1-4; 11 positions agree with TRBD1. Germline V gene sequence: CDR1 MNHEY, CDR2 SVGAGI. This CDR3 is 16 amino acids long. V dropped 6 bases and J dropped 3; count of bases not matched to a gene: 6. CDR3 region: CASSPGQGAANEKLFF. The CDR3 nucleotides are TGTGCCAGCAGCCCCGGACAGGGGGCGGCTAATGAAAAACTGTTTTTT.

This clonotype was picked up many times. The chain links TRBV11-1 to TRBJ2-5, with D unresolved. Trimming left V 5 bases short and J 5 bases short, with 15 bases between. The length of the CDR3 is 14 residues. The germline V gene encodes CDR1 SGHAT and CDR2 FQDESV (reference sequence). CDR3 sequence: CASSQLRGPETQYF. DNA for the CDR3: TGTGCCAGCAGCCAACTTAGAGGTCCGGAGACCCAGTACTTC.

The rearrangement links TRBV27 to TRBJ1-2, with D perhaps TRBD1 (5 bases). The V gene lost 6 bases and the J gene lost 6 bases, with 17 bases spanning the gap. The germline V gene encodes CDR1 MNHEY and CDR2 SMNVEV (reference sequence). CDR3 size: 14 residues. CDR3 protein: CASSHRGGSNGYTF. The CDR3 DNA is TGTGCCAGCAGCCACCGGGGCGGCAGTAATGGCTACACCTTC.

J is TRBJ2-1 and V is TRBV3-1, with TRBD2 matching 12 bases. The CDR3 sequence is 19 residues long. The trim removed 4 bases at V and 6 bases at J, leaving 16 bases unmatched. Germline loops: CDR1 LGHDT, CDR2 YNNKEL (reference sequence). The DNA for the CDR3 is TGTGCCAGCAGCCCTAGAGGGTGGGCTAGCGGGAGGGTCGGCAATGAGCAGTTCTTC. Protein product: CASSPRGWASGRVGNEQFF.

This chain joins TRBV23-1 and TRBJ2-7; the match to TRBD1 covers 8 bases. TRBV23-1 has ORF status, its function being uncertain. The CDR3 sequence is 14 residues long. V trimming: 3 bases; J trimming: 3 bases; junction bases outside the gene matches: 4. The CDR3 loop reads CASSHTGGGYEQYF. As DNA, the CDR3 is TGCGCCAGCAGTCATACAGGGGGAGGCTACGAGCAGTACTTC.

A remark on this clonotype: An end of the junction differs from the germline gene, which may be a read error. V usage is TRBV28 and J usage is TRBJ1-3; D unclear. Germline V CDR1 and CDR2: MDHEN, SYDVKM. This CDR3 spans 13 amino acids. Written as DNA, the CDR3 is TGTGCCAGCAGGGAGAGTCCCCGAAACACCACATATTTT. Translated, it gives CASRESPRNTTYF. The variable domain in full, with the rest retrieved from reference TRBV28 and TRBJ1-3, is DVKVTQSSRYLVKRTGEKVFLECVQDMDHENMFWYRQDPGLGLRLIYFSYDVKMKEKGDIPEGYSVSREKKERFSLILESASTNQTSMYLCASRESPRNTTYFGEGSWLTVV.